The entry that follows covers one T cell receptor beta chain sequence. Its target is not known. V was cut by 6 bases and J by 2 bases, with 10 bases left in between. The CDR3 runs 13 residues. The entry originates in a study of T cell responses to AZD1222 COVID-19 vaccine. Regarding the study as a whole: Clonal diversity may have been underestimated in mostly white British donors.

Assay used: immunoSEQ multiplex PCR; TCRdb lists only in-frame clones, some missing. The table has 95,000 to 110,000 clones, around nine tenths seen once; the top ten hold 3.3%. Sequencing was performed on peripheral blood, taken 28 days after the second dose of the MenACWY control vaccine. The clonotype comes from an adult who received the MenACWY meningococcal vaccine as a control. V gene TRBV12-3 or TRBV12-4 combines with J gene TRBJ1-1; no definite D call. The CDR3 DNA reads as TGTGCCAGCAGCCCGGACGTAAACACTGAAGCTTTCTTT. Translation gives CASSPDVNTEAFF.